This TCR beta chain came from a study of prognosis after radiotherapy for stage I lung cancer. Study at large: Enrollment began in the first half of 2018 and ended in early 2019; the enrolled patients had stage I non-small cell lung cancer. The biologically effective dose of the SBRT radiotherapy was at least 100 Gy, given over 3 to 5 fractions.

Two-round multiplex PCR on genomic DNA was the method by which TCR beta CDR3 was amplified. Primers targeting each individual TRBV and TRBJ gene were applied in first-round PCR. TCRdb re-called the multiplex PCR reads with MiXCR, one entry per CDR3 protein. The table lists approximately 28,000 distinct CDR3 sequences, just over 40% of them singletons. In this sample, this clonotype turned up many times. The CDR3 contains 13 residues. V lost 7 bases to trimming and J lost 0 bases, with 7 bases between them. Germline V gene sequence: CDR1 LNHDA, CDR2 SQIVND (reference sequence). This receptor was obtained from a donor older than 45 with non-small cell lung cancer. This sample comprised PBMCs, obtained before or after stereotactic body radiation therapy (not recorded which). This sequence joins TRBV19 and TRBJ1-3; D unclear. The CDR3 nucleotides are TGTGCCAGTACAGCTATCTCTGGAAACACCATATATTTT. It translates to CASTAISGNTIYF. Full variable domain (rest looked up from reference TRBV19 and TRBJ1-3): DGGITQSPKYLFRKEGQNVTLSCEQNLNHDAMYWYRQDPGQGLRLIYYSQIVNDFQKGDIAEGYSVSREKKESFPLTVTSAQKNPTAFYLCASTAISGNTIYFGEGSWLTVV.